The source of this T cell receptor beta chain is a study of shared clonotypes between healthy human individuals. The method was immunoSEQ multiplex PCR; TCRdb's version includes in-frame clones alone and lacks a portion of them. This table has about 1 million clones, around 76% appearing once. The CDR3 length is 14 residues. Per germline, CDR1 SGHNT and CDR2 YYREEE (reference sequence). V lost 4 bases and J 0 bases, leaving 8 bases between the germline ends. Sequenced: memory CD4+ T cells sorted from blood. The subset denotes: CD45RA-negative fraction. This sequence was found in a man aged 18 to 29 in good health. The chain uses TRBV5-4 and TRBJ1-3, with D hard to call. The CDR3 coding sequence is TGTGCCAGCAGCCAGGACCTCTCTGGAAACACCATATATTTT. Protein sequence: CASSQDLSGNTIYF.